This TCR beta chain was sequenced for a study of circulating and synovial CD4+ cells in juvenile arthritis. The study's findings and limits: CPL and bulk CD4 samples differed at least tenfold in T cell genomes.

Method: immunoSEQ multiplex PCR; TCRdb's copy keeps in-frame clones and lacks some. The table shows tens of thousands of clones, with 90% to 95% occurring only once. Notes on this clone: Its antigen is unknown.

The CDR3 totals 15 residues. CDR1 is LNHDA and CDR2 is SQIVND in the germline V gene (reference sequence). The junction had 11 bases not matched to a gene; V was cut back by 9 bases and J by 1 base. V usage is TRBV19 and J usage is TRBJ1-2; 7 bases are shared with TRBD1. The source material was CD4+ T cells from blood. The TCR originated in a human donor with juvenile idiopathic arthritis. The CDR3 protein is CARSAPGQCNYGYTF. The CDR3 nucleotides are TGTGCCAGATCGGCCCCGGGACAGTGTAACTATGGCTACACCTTC. The full variable domain, its missing parts supplied by reference TRBV19 and TRBJ1-2, is DGGITQSPKYLFRKEGQNVTLSCEQNLNHDAMYWYRQDPGQGLRLIYYSQIVNDFQKGDIAEGYSVSREKKESFPLTVTSAQKNPTAFYLCARSAPGQCNYGYTFGSGTRLTVV.